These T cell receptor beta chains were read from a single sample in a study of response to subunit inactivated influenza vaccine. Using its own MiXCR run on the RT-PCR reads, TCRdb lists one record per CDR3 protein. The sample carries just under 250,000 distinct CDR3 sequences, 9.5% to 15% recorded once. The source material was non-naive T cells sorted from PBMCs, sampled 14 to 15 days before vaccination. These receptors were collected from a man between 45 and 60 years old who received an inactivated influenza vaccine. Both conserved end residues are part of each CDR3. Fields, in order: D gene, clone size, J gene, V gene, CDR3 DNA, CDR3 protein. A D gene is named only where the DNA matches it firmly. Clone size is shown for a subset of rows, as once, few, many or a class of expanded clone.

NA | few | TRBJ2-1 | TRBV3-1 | TGTGCCAGCAGCCTATACGGGAGCTCCTACAATGAGCAGTTCTTC | CASSLYGSSYNEQFF
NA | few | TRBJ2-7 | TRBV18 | TGTGCCAGCTCACCACGAGGTACTACCTACGAGCAGTACTTC | CASSPRGTTYEQYF
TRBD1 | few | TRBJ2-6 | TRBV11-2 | TGTGCCAGCAGCTTAGGACAGGGGCGAATCTCTGGGGCCAACGTCCTGACTTTC | CASSLGQGRISGANVLTF
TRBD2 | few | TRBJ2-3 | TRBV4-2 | TGTGCCAGCAGCCAAGATTCGAGCGGGGGGCCCACAGATACGCAGTATTTT | CASSQDSSGGPTDTQYF
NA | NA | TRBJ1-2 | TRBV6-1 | TGTGCCAGCAGTGAAGGGACCGGGTTGGGCTACACCTTC | CASSEGTGLGYTF
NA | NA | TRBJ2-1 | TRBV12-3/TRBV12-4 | TGTGCCAGCAGTTTTGGGGTGGGCAATGAGCAGTTCTTC | CASSFGVGNEQFF
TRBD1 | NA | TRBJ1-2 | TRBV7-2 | TGTGCCAGCAGCCCGAAGACAGGGAGTGGAGGCTATGGCTACACCTTC | CASSPKTGSGGYGYTF
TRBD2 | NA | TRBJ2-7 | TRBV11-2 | TGTGCCAGCAGCTTAGAAACTAGCGGGCTCTACGAGCAGTACTTC | CASSLETSGLYEQYF
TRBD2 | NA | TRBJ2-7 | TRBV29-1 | TGCAGCGTGGGGACTAGGTTTACGGACGAGCAGTACTTC | CSVGTRFTDEQYF
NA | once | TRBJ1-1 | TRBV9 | TGTGCCAGCAGCGGCGGGGGTAGAACTGAAGCTTTCTTT | CASSGGGRTEAFF
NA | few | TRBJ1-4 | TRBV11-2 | TGTGCCAGCAGGCCTCCGGGACGAGGGGAAAAACTGTTTTTT | CASRPPGRGEKLFF
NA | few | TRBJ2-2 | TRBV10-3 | TGTGCCATCAGTGAGTCACACTCGAACACCGGGGAGCTGTTTTTT | CAISESHSNTGELFF
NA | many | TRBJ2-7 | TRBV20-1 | TGCAGTGCTAGGGACCCCTCCTACGAGCAGTACTTC | CSARDPSYEQYF
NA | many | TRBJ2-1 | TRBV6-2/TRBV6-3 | TGTGCCAGCAGCAGCCGGGACGGACTAGAGCAGTTCTTC | CASSSRDGLEQFF
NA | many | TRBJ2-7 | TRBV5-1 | TGCGCCAGCAGCCTTGCTCTTACAGGGAACGAGCAGTACTTC | CASSLALTGNEQYF
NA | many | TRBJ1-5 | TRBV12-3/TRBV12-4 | TGTGCCAGCAGTGTCAGGGTCAGACAGCCCCAGCATTTT | CASSVRVRQPQHF